The next 22 T cell receptor beta chains were all read from a single sample in a study of tumor-infiltrating lymphocytes in primary liver carcinoma. Constant-region priming of around 530 ng total RNA yielded TCR beta cDNA. ARM-PCR, slightly modified, supplied the TCR beta libraries through three nested multiplex PCR rounds. With TRBV1-TRBV30 forward primers and a C-beta reverse primer, the first two PCR rounds were run for about 10 cycles each. TCRdb processed the multiplex PCR reads anew with MiXCR; each CDR3 protein has one entry. The sample holds approximately 60,000 distinct CDR3 sequences, about two thirds seen once. Without any cell sorting, about 19-31 mg of bulk tissue yielded co-extracted RNA and DNA. Sequencing was performed on liver tumor tissue from sampling region 2. Subset of the sample: tumor region T2, inferior pole. The receptors here all came from a middle-aged man with primary liver carcinoma and hepatitis B virus infection.

The CDR3 DNA sequence: TGTGCCAGCACTCCTAACCGAGCCCTAAGCTCCTACGAGCAGTACTTC. Translation gives CASTPNRALSSYEQYF. This sequence joins TRBV6-1 and TRBJ2-7; D unclear. CDR1 is MNHNS, CDR2 SASEGT, per germline. With 7 bases removed from V and 0 bases from J, the gap between germline ends came to 19 bases. The CDR3 is 16 residues long.

Comments on this clonotype: At one end the junction does not follow the germline gene, possibly because of a read error. The chain combines TRBV11-2 with TRBJ1-1, with a weak D call TRBD1 (5 bases). The germline V gene has CDR1 SGHAT and CDR2 FQNNGV. This CDR3 region has 15 residues. The CDR3 DNA follows: TGTACCAGCAGCCCGGGGCGTGGAACTAACACTGAAGCTTCCTTT. This gives the protein CTSSPGRGTNTEASF.

Remarks on this clonotype: The junction and the germline gene differ at one end; a read error may be behind it. The chain is built from TRBV11-2 and TRBJ2-7; 9 positions match TRBD1. CDR3 length equals 16 residues. CDR1 and CDR2 from the germline V gene are SGHAT and FQNNGV. Written as DNA, the CDR3 is TGTGCAAGCAGCTTCATACAGGGGGCCATACATAGCGAACAGTACTTC. Translated, it gives CASSFIQGAIHSEQYF.

A word on this clonotype: One end of the junction fails to match germline, which may point to a read error. The chain joins TRBV4-2 to TRBJ1-1, with 8 bases aligning to TRBD1. The germline V gene has CDR1 LGHNA and CDR2 YNFKEQ. The CDR3 length is 17 residues. The CDR3 loop is CAGSQEYGQGFCNEAFF. The CDR3 DNA reads as TGTGCCGGCAGCCAAGAGTACGGACAGGGTTTTTGTAATGAAGCTTTCTTT.

V usage is TRBV6-6 and J usage is TRBJ2-7, with unresolved D. The CDR3 spans 12 residues. The ends were cut back, 5 bases at V and 10 bases at J, with 15 bases in the middle. The germline V gene has CDR1 MNHNY and CDR2 SVGAGI (reference sequence). CDR3 nucleotide sequence: TGTGCCAGCAGTCGTACCATAGGCGAACAGTACTTC. It encodes CASSRTIGEQYF.

On this clonotype itself: A much more abundant neighbour one base away suggests this may be a read error. The CDR3 reads CASSYSRIATNTGELFF. In nucleotides, the CDR3 is TGTGCCAGCAGTTACTCGAGAATAGCTACGAACACCGGGGAGCTGTTTTTT. The rearrangement links TRBV6-2 or TRBV6-3 to TRBJ2-2; D not certain. Trimming removed 0 bases at V and 0 bases at J, with 11 bases between. CDR3 size: 17 residues. Germline CDR1 reads MNHEY; CDR2 reads SVGEGT.

Comment on this clonotype: This likely comes from a read error, as the CDR3 has no conserved phenylalanine or tryptophan at its end. The chain joins TRBV11-2 to TRBJ2-3; no clear D. Germline loops: CDR1 SGHAT, CDR2 FQNNGV. V lost 5 bases and J 6 bases, leaving 9 bases between the germline ends. The CDR3 consists of 12 residues. CDR3 region: CASSPWADTQYY. The CDR3 DNA reads as TGTGCCAGCAGCCCCTGGGCGGATACGCAGTATTAT.

A note on this clonotype: A read error may produce the germline difference seen at one junction end. The chain is built from TRBV20-1 and TRBJ2-1; the match to TRBD2 covers 9 bases. Germline V gives CDR1 DFQATT, CDR2 SNEGSKA (reference sequence). The CDR3 is 13 amino acids. CDR3 residues: CSAGTSSNNEQFF. CDR3 nucleotide sequence: TGCAGTGCCGGGACTAGCTCCAACAATGAGCAGTTCTTC.

Regarding this clonotype: A much larger clone differs by one base, so this may be a read error. The CDR3 nucleotides read TGTGCCAGCGCCTATACCAACACCGGGGAGCTGTTTTTT. As protein: CASAYTNTGELFF. This chain connects TRBV6-4 to TRBJ2-2; unclear D gene. The CDR3 consists of 13 residues. The ends were cut back, 8 bases at V and 2 bases at J, with 9 bases in the middle. Germline V lookup: CDR1 MRHNA, CDR2 SNTAGT.

The chain uses TRBV11-2 and TRBJ2-5; D unresolved. The CDR3 loop spans 13 amino acids. The V gene's germline CDR1 is SGHAT and CDR2 FQNNGV. Here the CDR3 DNA reads TGTGCTAGTAGCTTAGTTCTGAAAGAGACCCAGTACTTC. It yields the protein CASSLVLKETQYF.

This clonotype has at least ten counts. The CDR3 DNA is TGCGCCAGCAGCTTGATGACTTTCAATGAGCAGTTCTTC. It codes for CASSLMTFNEQFF. The V and J genes are TRBV5-1 and TRBJ2-1; D gene ambiguous. From germline, CDR1 is SGHRS and CDR2 YFSETQ. CDR3 length: 13 amino acids. Trimming removed 1 base from V and 6 bases from J, with 8 bases in between.

V usage is TRBV1 and J usage is TRBJ2-5. TRBV1 is annotated as a pseudogene. The CDR3 covers 13 residues. The CDR3 DNA reads TGCACCAGCAGTAACGACATACAAGAGACCCAATACTTC. Its protein product is CTSSNDIQETQYF.

This chain uses TRBV4-1 with TRBJ1-4; 7 nucleotides align to TRBD1. The CDR3 contains 14 residues. From germline, CDR1 is MGHRA and CDR2 YSYEKL. V shed 10 bases and J 7 bases; nucleotides not matched to a gene: 12. The CDR3 sequence is CANCWGQGGEKLFF. DNA of the CDR3: TGCGCCAACTGCTGGGGGCAGGGGGGTGAAAAACTGTTTTTT.

This clonotype was detected only a few times. The chain employs TRBV29-1 and TRBJ1-1, with D tentatively TRBD1 (5 bases). Germline CDR1 SQVTM, CDR2 ANQGSEA. The germline V and J ends were trimmed by 4 bases and 1 base, with 10 bases remaining between them. The CDR3 covers 13 residues. The CDR3 sequence is CSVGGRANTEAFF. The CDR3 DNA reads as TGCAGCGTTGGGGGGAGGGCGAACACTGAAGCTTTCTTT.

Concerning this clonotype itself: Mismatch with germline at one junction end may stem from a read error. The genes are TRBV11-2 and TRBJ2-3; D uncertain. CDR3 length: 12 residues. Germline-derived CDR1 and CDR2 are SGHAT and FQNNGV. The CDR3 nucleotides are TGTGCTGGCAGCGCCAGCATAGATACGCAGTATTTT. Translated: CAGSASIDTQYF. Full variable domain (outside the CDR3, taken from reference TRBV11-2 and TRBJ2-3): EAGVAQSPRYKIIEKRQSVAFWCNPISGHATLYWYQQILGQGPKLLIQFQNNGVVDDSQLPKDRFSAERLKGVDSTLKIQPAKLEDSAVYLCAGSASIDTQYFGPGTRLTVL.

With regard to this clonotype: A much larger clone lies a single base off, so this may be a read error. This chain joins TRBV11-2 and TRBJ1-2, with D possibly matching TRBD1 (5 bases). The CDR3 is 13 residues long. Germline V gives CDR1 SGHAT, CDR2 FQNNGV. The CDR3 nucleotides read TGTGCCAGCAACTTAGAGGGGAGCTATGGCTACACCTTC. This codes for CASNLEGSYGYTF.

The chain is built from TRBV7-9 and TRBJ2-1; 9 bases line up with TRBD2. Germline V lookup: CDR1 SEHNR, CDR2 FQNEAQ (reference sequence). This CDR3 spans 13 amino acids. J was trimmed by 9 bases and V by 5 bases; bases with no gene match: 5. The CDR3 reads CASSTGLALEQFF. The CDR3 DNA sequence: TGTGCCAGCAGCACAGGACTAGCGCTTGAGCAGTTCTTC. Combining the CDR3 with reference TRBV7-9 and TRBJ2-1 gives the whole variable domain DTGVSQNPRHKITKRGQNVTFRCDPISEHNRLYWYRQTLGQGPEFLTYFQNEAQLEKSRLLSDRFSAERPKGSFSTLEIQRTEQGDSAMYLCASSTGLALEQFFGPGTRLTVL.

The rearrangement joins TRBV6-2 or TRBV6-3 to TRBJ1-5; D gene unclear. Germline assignment: CDR1 MNHEY and CDR2 SVGEGT. The length of the CDR3 is 14 residues. The CDR3 sequence: CDNSYFHSNQPQHF. For the CDR3, the DNA is TGTGACAACAGTTACTTTCATAGCAATCAGCCCCAGCATTTT.

Remarks on this clonotype: A much larger clone differs from this one at a single base, so this may be a read error. The chain is built from TRBV28 and TRBJ2-4; D unclear. The CDR3 totals 19 residues. Looked up from germline, CDR1 is MDHEN and CDR2 is SYDVKM. V was clipped by 3 bases and J by 2 bases, with 23 bases between them. CDR3 DNA: TGTGCCAGCAGTTTTGTCTATGGGTGGCAGGTGGCACCCAAAAACATTCAGTACTTC. The encoded protein is CASSFVYGWQVAPKNIQYF.

With respect to this clonotype: The CDR3 does not close with the conserved phenylalanine or tryptophan, likely indicating a read error. The genes are TRBV11-2 and TRBJ1-1; the D gene is possibly TRBD1 (6 bases). Per germline, CDR1 SGHAT and CDR2 FQNNGV. The CDR3 has 16 residues. For the CDR3, the DNA is TGTGCCAGCAGCCCATCCAGGGGCTTGGTGAATACTGAAGCTTTCATT. Encoded protein: CASSPSRGLVNTEAFI.

Comment on this clonotype: A much larger clone is a single base away; this may be a read error. V usage is TRBV12-3 or TRBV12-4 and J usage is TRBJ2-1; D may be TRBD1 or TRBD2 (5 bases each). The CDR3 loop spans 11 amino acids. In nucleotides, the CDR3 is TGTGCCTGCAGTTTAGGGACTGAGCAGTTCTTC. Protein: CACSLGTEQFF.

This clonotype came up once. A read error may explain this, as a much larger clone is one base away. Likely a read error: the CDR3 ends without its conserved phenylalanine or tryptophan. V and J are TRBV28 and TRBJ2-7, with TRBD2 matching 8 bases. Germline trimming cut 5 bases from V and 4 bases from J; bases unmatched to any gene: 7. Germline CDR1 MDHEN, CDR2 SYDVKM. There are 14 residues in the CDR3. CDR3 loop: CASSIGLAFYEQYL. In DNA form, the CDR3 reads TGTGCCAGCAGTATAGGACTAGCATTTTACGAGCAGTACTTA.